Following are 10 T cell receptor beta chains from one sample sequenced in a study of T-cell memory formation after mild COVID-19. One entry per CDR3 protein results from TCRdb running MiXCR on the 5' RACE reads. This sample has 14,000 to 15,000 distinct CDR3 sequences, with over 20% found just once. Sequenced: PBMCs or a T cell subset sorted from them (not recorded which). The receptors were gathered from a man between 18 and 29 years old who had mild COVID-19 (a few samples of this study predate the infection). Cell type and time point are not known.

This clonotype was observed many times. The chain has TRBV7-3 and TRBJ1-1; 7 bases fit TRBD1. V was clipped by 1 base and J by 2 bases; unmatched bases: 4. Germline CDR1 reads SGHTA; CDR2 reads FQGTGA. This CDR3 has 15 amino acids. Here the CDR3 DNA reads TGTGCCAGCAGCTTAAGTCCAGGGGGAAACACTGAAGCTTTCTTT. Amino acid sequence: CASSLSPGGNTEAFF.

This clonotype was seen many times. This chain links TRBV7-2 with TRBJ2-7; D is uncertain. V was pared by 0 bases and J by 3 bases, with 15 bases between. Germline V gene sequence: CDR1 SGHTA, CDR2 FQGNSA. CDR3 length equals 16 residues. The CDR3 reads CASSLATAFNDYEQYF. The CDR3 DNA sequence: TGTGCCAGCAGCTTAGCCACAGCGTTTAATGACTACGAGCAGTACTTC.

This clonotype was seen many times. The rearrangement links TRBV6-6 to TRBJ2-5; 7 bases map to TRBD2. This CDR3 has 11 amino acids. Looked up from germline, CDR1 is MNHNY and CDR2 is SVGAGI (reference sequence). In DNA form, the CDR3 reads TGTGTTTCCACGGGACTAAGGACCCAGTACTTC. It specifies CVSTGLRTQYF.

The sample holds a few counts of this clonotype. The chain couples TRBV9 to TRBJ1-4, with D possibly TRBD1 on 6 matching bases. The CDR3 spans 15 residues. Germline V gene data show CDR1 as SGDLS and CDR2 as YYNGEE. V lost 4 bases and J 8 bases, leaving 18 bases between the germline ends. The CDR3 spells CASSRAWGQEEKLFF. In nucleotides, the CDR3 is TGTGCCAGCAGCCGGGCCTGGGGGCAGGAGGAAAAACTGTTTTTT.

The chain links TRBV27 to TRBJ2-1; D is uncertain. The CDR3 totals 13 residues. V dropped 2 bases and J dropped 5 bases, with 7 bases sitting between them. Germline CDR1 is MNHEY and CDR2 is SMNVEV (reference sequence). The CDR3 is CASSLSLNNEQFF. The CDR3 region has the DNA TGTGCCAGCAGTTTAAGTCTTAACAATGAGCAGTTCTTC.

This clonotype showed up many times. The chain carries TRBV29-1 and TRBJ2-3, with D perhaps TRBD2 (5 bases). This CDR3 region has 15 residues. CDR1 is SQVTM, CDR2 ANQGSEA, per germline. V dropped 6 bases and J dropped 3 bases, with 19 bases sitting between them. The CDR3 DNA reads as TGCAGCGTCGGTGGCGGTCGGGGAACTACAGATACGCAGTATTTT. Its translation: CSVGGGRGTTDTQYF.

This clonotype has ten or more counts. The chain employs TRBV10-1 and TRBJ2-2; D uncertain. The CDR3 runs 12 residues. Germline CDR1 is WNHNN and CDR2 is SYGVQD (reference sequence). Trimming removed 6 bases at V and 0 bases at J, with 2 bases between. In DNA, the CDR3 is TGCGCCAGCAGCGCGAACACCGGGGAGCTGTTTTTT. This gives the protein CASSANTGELFF.

There are many counts of this clonotype. V usage is TRBV29-1 and J usage is TRBJ2-7, with D tentatively TRBD1 (7 bases). V was clipped by 4 bases and J by 1 base, with 14 bases between them. Per the germline V gene, CDR1 is SQVTM and CDR2 is ANQGSEA. The CDR3 contains 14 residues. CDR3 DNA sequence: TGCAGCGTTGGAGGAGGGGGCGAGTCCTACGAGCAGTACTTC. It yields the protein CSVGGGGESYEQYF.

In its sample, this clonotype was seen many times. This chain uses TRBV7-2 with TRBJ2-7; 10 positions agree with TRBD2. The CDR3 is 15 residues long. Trimming at V came to 5 bases and at J to 2 bases, leaving 6 bases not matched to a gene. Per the germline V gene, CDR1 is SGHTA and CDR2 is FQGNSA. The CDR3 nucleotides are TGTGCCAGCAGCGCGGCTAGCGGGGGAGCCTACGAGCAGTACTTC. Protein sequence: CASSAASGGAYEQYF.

This clonotype showed up just a few times. The rearrangement uses TRBV5-6 and TRBJ2-7, with 9 positions matching TRBD1. CDR1 is SGHDT and CDR2 is YYEEEE in the germline V gene. V gave up 1 base and J gave up 2 bases; unmatched junction bases: 4. This CDR3 has 15 amino acids. CDR3 nucleotide sequence: TGTGCCAGCAGCTTGTCGGGACAGGGAACCTACGAGCAGTACGTC. This translates into CASSLSGQGTYEQYV.